The 17 T cell receptor beta chains reported below all come from one sample, sequenced in a study of cytomegalovirus exposure and HLA in healthy donors. Profiled with immunoSEQ multiplex PCR; TCRdb holds only in-frame clones, not every one. The table includes fewer than 200,000 clones, over 85% detected once. The sequencing input was PBMCs. The receptors originated from a young man in good health and CMV-seropositive.

V usage is TRBV19 and J usage is TRBJ2-2; TRBD2 agrees at 7 bases. The CDR3 is made up of 14 amino acids. The germline V gene has CDR1 LNHDA and CDR2 SQIVND (reference sequence). With 5 bases clipped from V and 6 bases from J, the junction kept 6 bases outside the gene matches. Here the CDR3 DNA reads TGTGCCAGTAGTCAGGCGGGAGTTGCCGGGGAGCTGTTTTTT. Translating gives CASSQAGVAGELFF.

This chain links TRBV5-1 with TRBJ1-1; TRBD1 is a possible D gene (5 bases). Trimming removed 1 base from V and 5 bases from J, with 18 bases in between. Germline CDR1 reads SGHRS; CDR2 reads YFSETQ. The CDR3 length is 16 residues. The CDR3 loop is CASSLTPTQEWTEAFF. The CDR3 nucleotides read TGCGCCAGCAGCTTGACCCCTACACAGGAATGGACTGAAGCTTTCTTT.

The chain has TRBV29-1 and TRBJ2-7; D possibly corresponds to TRBD1 (6 bases). Germline lookup yields CDR1 SQVTM and CDR2 ANQGSEA. V was clipped by 4 bases and J by 6 bases, with 19 bases between them. The CDR3 length is 14 residues. The CDR3 region is CSVAQGTIPSEQYF. CDR3 sequence (DNA): TGCAGCGTTGCCCAAGGGACAATTCCCTCCGAGCAGTACTTC.

V is TRBV16 and J is TRBJ1-1, with a tentative D call TRBD1 (5 bases). This CDR3 has 18 residues. Germline-derived CDR1 and CDR2 are KGHSY and FQNENV. The germline V and J ends were trimmed by 0 bases and 3 bases, with 20 bases remaining between them. CDR3 sequence: CASSQSGQHSPGDTEAFF. The CDR3 region has the DNA TGTGCCAGCAGCCAATCAGGACAACACTCCCCTGGGGACACTGAAGCTTTCTTT.

This sequence joins TRBV6-1 and TRBJ2-7; D might be TRBD1 (6 bases). V was cut by 2 bases and J by 3 bases, with 11 bases left in between. This CDR3 is built from 14 residues. From germline, CDR1 is MNHNS and CDR2 SASEGT. The CDR3, as DNA: TGTGCCAGCAGTGAAAGTCAGGGGAACTACGAGCAGTACTTC. Encoded protein: CASSESQGNYEQYF.

This chain connects TRBV7-9 to TRBJ1-2; 7 nucleotides match TRBD1. CDR1 SEHNR and CDR2 FQNEAQ come from the germline V gene (reference sequence). This CDR3 is 13 amino acids long. V lost 5 bases and J lost 4; bases outside the gene matches: 4. CDR3 sequence: CASSPTGPYGYTF. The CDR3 nucleotides are TGTGCCAGCAGCCCGACAGGGCCCTATGGCTACACCTTC.

V is TRBV19 and J is TRBJ2-5; TRBD2 aligns across 10 bases. Per germline, CDR1 LNHDA and CDR2 SQIVND (reference sequence). The CDR3 sequence is 18 residues long. The junction had 16 bases not matched to a gene; V was cut back by 5 bases and J by 4 bases. The CDR3 sequence is CASSAGAGGPIQGETQYF. The CDR3 nucleotides read TGTGCCAGTAGTGCTGGAGCGGGAGGGCCTATACAGGGAGAGACCCAGTACTTC.

The chain recombines TRBV21-1 with TRBJ1-5; the D call in the table, TRBD1, was not verified against the DNA. TRBV21-1 is deemed a pseudogene. The CDR3 has 17 residues. The CDR3 sequence is CASPQGRKPLSNQPQHF. The CDR3 DNA is TGTGCCAGCCCACAGGGACGAAAACCACTCAGCAATCAGCCCCAGCATTTT.

This chain links TRBV5-1 with TRBJ2-7; 10 bases align to TRBD1. The CDR3 length is 14 residues. V shed 0 bases and J 6 bases; nucleotides not matched to a gene: 3. Germline CDR1 is SGHRS and CDR2 is YFSETQ. CDR3 nucleotide sequence: TGCGCCAGCAGCTTGGGGACAGGGGGTCCCGAGCAGTACTTC. Its translation: CASSLGTGGPEQYF. The full variable domain, with the rest looked up from reference TRBV5-1 and TRBJ2-7, is KAGVTQTPRYLIKTRGQQVTLSCSPISGHRSVSWYQQTPGQGLQFLFEYFSETQRNKGNFPGRFSGRQFSNSRSEMNVSTLELGDSALYLCASSLGTGGPEQYFGPGTRLTVT.

V gene TRBV6-1 combines with J gene TRBJ2-7; the match to TRBD2 covers 10 bases. CDR1 and CDR2 from the germline V gene are MNHNS and SASEGT. V lost 6 bases and J lost 4; bases outside the gene matches: 6. The CDR3 runs to 14 residues. CDR3 bases: TGTGCCAGCAGGGTAGCGGGAGGAAAGTACGAGCAGTACTTC. Protein product: CASRVAGGKYEQYF.

CDR3 sequence: CATSSGSSYEQYF. CDR3 bases: TGTGCCACCTCTAGCGGGTCATCCTACGAGCAGTACTTC. This chain uses TRBV27 with TRBJ2-7, with TRBD2 matching 8 bases. The CDR3 loop spans 13 amino acids. Losses at the gene ends were 10 bases for V and 1 base for J; bases not matched to a gene: 6. Germline V gene lookup returns CDR1 MNHEY and CDR2 SMNVEV (reference sequence).

The genes are TRBV25-1 and TRBJ2-1, with 8 bases fitting TRBD1. The trim removed 3 bases at V and 7 bases at J, leaving 8 bases unmatched. The CDR3 totals 15 residues. Germline V gene data show CDR1 as MGHDK and CDR2 as SYGVNS. The CDR3 here is CASSDAGGRWNEQFF. The CDR3 coding sequence is TGTGCCAGCAGTGACGCAGGGGGCAGATGGAATGAGCAGTTCTTC.

The chain uses TRBV11-2 and TRBJ2-1, with TRBD2 as a possible D gene (6 bases). CDR1 and CDR2 from the germline V gene are SGHAT and FQNNGV. The CDR3 sequence is 17 residues long. With 1 base removed from V and 1 base from J, the gap between germline ends came to 14 bases. The CDR3 sequence is CASSLVAGKGSYNEQFF. The CDR3 DNA is TGTGCCAGCAGCTTAGTCGCGGGGAAAGGTTCCTACAATGAGCAGTTCTTC. The full variable domain, its missing parts supplied by reference TRBV11-2 and TRBJ2-1, is EAGVAQSPRYKIIEKRQSVAFWCNPISGHATLYWYQQILGQGPKLLIQFQNNGVVDDSQLPKDRFSAERLKGVDSTLKIQPAKLEDSAVYLCASSLVAGKGSYNEQFFGPGTRLTVL.

The CDR3 loop is CASSFWYRGSDNEQFF. The CDR3 DNA follows: TGTGCCAGCAGTTTTTGGTATCGGGGGTCGGACAATGAGCAGTTCTTC. V gene TRBV27 combines with J gene TRBJ2-1; D perhaps matches TRBD2 (6 bases). CDR3 length equals 16 residues. Trimming cost V 3 bases and J 5 bases, with 17 bases left between them. CDR1 and CDR2 from the germline V gene are MNHEY and SMNVEV (reference sequence).

The chain carries TRBV25-1 and TRBJ2-1; D perhaps matches TRBD1 (5 bases). The germline V gene has CDR1 MGHDK and CDR2 SYGVNS. V was pared by 3 bases and J by 10 bases, with 13 bases between. The CDR3 has 13 amino acids. This CDR3 reads CASSDSTGIEQFF. The CDR3, as DNA: TGTGCCAGCAGTGATAGCACAGGCATAGAGCAGTTCTTC.

The CDR3 reads CASSLAESAGEMYF. The CDR3 DNA follows: TGTGCCAGCAGCTTAGCGGAGTCAGCGGGAGAAATGTATTTT. V and J are TRBV11-1 and TRBJ2-3; 8 nucleotides agree with TRBD2. The germline V gene encodes CDR1 SGHAT and CDR2 FQDESV (reference sequence). CDR3 length equals 14 residues. V lost 0 bases and J lost 14; bases outside the gene matches: 10.

V gene TRBV28 combines with J gene TRBJ1-4, with D hard to call. The CDR3 contains 13 residues. Germline CDR1 MDHEN, CDR2 SYDVKM. Deletions cut 5 bases from V and 3 bases from J, with 7 bases between. The CDR3 DNA is TGTGCCAGCAGTAAAGCCGCTAATGAAAAACTGTTTTTT. It specifies CASSKAANEKLFF.